The source of this T cell receptor (beta chain) is a study of regulatory T cells in long-lasting Graves disease. CDR3-region Arm-PCR and iRepertoire HTBI primers produced the TCR beta libraries. Using its own MiXCR run on the multiplex PCR reads, TCRdb lists one record per CDR3 protein. Of roughly 700,000 distinct CDR3 sequences listed, around 30% were seen once; the top ten hold around 42%. This clonotype occurred many times. Time point denoted: persistent/refractory GD, antithyroid drugs over 5 years with positive TRAb. The TCR library was prepared using RNA isolated from PBMCs. This CDR3 is built from 13 residues. V shed 6 bases and J 3 bases; nucleotides not matched to a gene: 4. CDR1 and CDR2 from the germline V gene are MNHEY and SVGAGI.

The source material was peripheral blood mononuclear cells (PBMCs), sampled when the disease was refractory, from a patient treated with antithyroid drugs. The V call is TRBV6-5, the J call TRBJ1-2, with 7 nucleotides matching TRBD1. This sequence originates from a female donor with Graves disease. The CDR3 nucleotides read TGTGCCAGCAGCTACGGGACAGACTATGGCTACACCTTC. Residues: CASSYGTDYGYTF.